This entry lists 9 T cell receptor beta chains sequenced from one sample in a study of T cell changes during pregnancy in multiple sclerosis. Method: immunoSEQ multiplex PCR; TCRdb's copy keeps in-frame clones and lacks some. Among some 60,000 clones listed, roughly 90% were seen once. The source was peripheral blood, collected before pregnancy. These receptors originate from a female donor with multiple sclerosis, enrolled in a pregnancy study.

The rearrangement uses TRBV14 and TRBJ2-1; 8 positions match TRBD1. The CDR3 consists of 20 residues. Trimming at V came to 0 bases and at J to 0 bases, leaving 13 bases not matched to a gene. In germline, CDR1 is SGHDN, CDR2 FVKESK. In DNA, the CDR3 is TGTGCCAGCAGCCAAGACCCAGGGGGCTCGTACCCGAGCTCCTACAATGAGCAGTTCTTC. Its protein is CASSQDPGGSYPSSYNEQFF.

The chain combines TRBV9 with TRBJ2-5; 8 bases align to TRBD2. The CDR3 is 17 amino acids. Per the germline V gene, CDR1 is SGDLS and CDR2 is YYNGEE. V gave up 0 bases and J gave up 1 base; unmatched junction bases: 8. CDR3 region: CASSVDLAGGVQETQYF. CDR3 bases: TGTGCCAGCAGCGTAGATCTAGCGGGTGGAGTCCAAGAGACCCAGTACTTC. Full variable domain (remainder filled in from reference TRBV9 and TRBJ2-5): DSGVTQTPKHLITATGQRVTLRCSPRSGDLSVYWYQQSLDQGLQFLIQYYNGEERAKGNILERFSAQQFPDLHSELNLSSLELGDSALYFCASSVDLAGGVQETQYFGPGTRLLVL.

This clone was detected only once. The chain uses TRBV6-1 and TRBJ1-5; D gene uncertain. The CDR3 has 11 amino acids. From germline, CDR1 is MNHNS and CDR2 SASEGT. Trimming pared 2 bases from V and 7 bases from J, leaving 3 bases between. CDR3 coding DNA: TGTGCCAGCAGTGAACTCCAGCCCCAGCATTTT. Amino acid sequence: CASSELQPQHF.

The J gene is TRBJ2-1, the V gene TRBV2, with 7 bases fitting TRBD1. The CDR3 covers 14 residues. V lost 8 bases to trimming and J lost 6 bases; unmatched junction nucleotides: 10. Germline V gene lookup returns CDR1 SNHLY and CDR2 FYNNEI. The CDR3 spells CASATGDRSNEQFF. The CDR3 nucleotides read TGTGCCAGCGCCACAGGGGACCGTTCCAATGAGCAGTTCTTC.

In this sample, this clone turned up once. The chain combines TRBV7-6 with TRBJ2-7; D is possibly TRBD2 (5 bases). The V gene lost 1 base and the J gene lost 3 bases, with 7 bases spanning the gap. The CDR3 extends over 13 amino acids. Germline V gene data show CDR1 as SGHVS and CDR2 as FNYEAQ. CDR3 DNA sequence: TGTGCCAGCAGCTTAGTCGCGGGCTACGAGCAGTACTTC. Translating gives CASSLVAGYEQYF.

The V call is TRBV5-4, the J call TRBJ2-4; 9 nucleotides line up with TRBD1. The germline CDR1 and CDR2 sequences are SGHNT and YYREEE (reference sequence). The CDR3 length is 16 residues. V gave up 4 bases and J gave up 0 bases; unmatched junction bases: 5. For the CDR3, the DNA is TGTGCCAGCAGCCCCGGGACAGGGATAGCCAAAAACATTCAGTACTTC. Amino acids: CASSPGTGIAKNIQYF.

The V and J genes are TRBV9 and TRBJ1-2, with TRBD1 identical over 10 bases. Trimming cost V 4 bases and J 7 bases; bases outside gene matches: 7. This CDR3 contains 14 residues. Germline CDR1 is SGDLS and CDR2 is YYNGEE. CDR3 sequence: CASSYAGTGVGYTF. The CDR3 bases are TGTGCCAGCAGCTATGCCGGGACAGGGGTTGGCTACACCTTC.

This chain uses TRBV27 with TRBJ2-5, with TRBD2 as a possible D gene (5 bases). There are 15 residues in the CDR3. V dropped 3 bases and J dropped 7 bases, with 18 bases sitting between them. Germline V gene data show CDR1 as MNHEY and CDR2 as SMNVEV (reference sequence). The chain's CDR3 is CASSFGVSGSWTQYF. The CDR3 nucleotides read TGTGCCAGCAGTTTTGGCGTCTCGGGATCTTGGACCCAGTACTTC.

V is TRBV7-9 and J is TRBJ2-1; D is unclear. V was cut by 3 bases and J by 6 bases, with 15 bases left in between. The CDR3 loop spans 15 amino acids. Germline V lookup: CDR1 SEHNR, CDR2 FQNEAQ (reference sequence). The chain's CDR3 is CASSFDSYIPNEQFF. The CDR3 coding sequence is TGTGCCAGCAGCTTCGACTCTTACATCCCCAATGAGCAGTTCTTC.